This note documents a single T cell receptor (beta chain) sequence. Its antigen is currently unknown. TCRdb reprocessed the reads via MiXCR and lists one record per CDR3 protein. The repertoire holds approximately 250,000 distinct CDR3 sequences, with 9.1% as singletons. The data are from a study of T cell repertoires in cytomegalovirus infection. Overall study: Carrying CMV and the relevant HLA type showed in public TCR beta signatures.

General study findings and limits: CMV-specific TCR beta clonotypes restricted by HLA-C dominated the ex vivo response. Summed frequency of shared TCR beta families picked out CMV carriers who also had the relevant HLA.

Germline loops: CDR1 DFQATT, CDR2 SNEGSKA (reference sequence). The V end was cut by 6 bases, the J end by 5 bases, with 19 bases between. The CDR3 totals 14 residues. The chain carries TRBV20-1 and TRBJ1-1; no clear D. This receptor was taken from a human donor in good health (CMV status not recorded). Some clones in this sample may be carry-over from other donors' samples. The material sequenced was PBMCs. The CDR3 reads CSAKGTAGETEAFF. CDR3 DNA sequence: TGCAGTGCCAAGGGTACAGCGGGAGAGACTGAAGCTTTCTTT.